A single sample gave rise to the 21 T cell receptor beta chains below, sequenced in a study of response to subunit inactivated influenza vaccine. TCRdb itself ran the RT-PCR reads through MiXCR, one entry per CDR3 protein. The data show about 780,000 distinct CDR3 sequences, approximately 17% seen once. This specimen consisted of PBMCs from blood, obtained around 5 days after vaccination. The receptors here all came from a man in his forties or fifties who received an inactivated influenza vaccine.

The rearrangement joins TRBV4-1 to TRBJ2-7; possibly TRBD2 for D (6 bases). In germline, CDR1 is MGHRA, CDR2 YSYEKL. The CDR3 runs to 18 residues. V was shortened by 0 bases and J by 3 bases, with 21 bases between the two germline ends. The CDR3 here is CASSQDLVFRRDRYEQYF. In DNA form, the CDR3 reads TGCGCCAGCAGCCAAGATTTGGTTTTTCGGCGGGATCGCTACGAGCAGTACTTC.

This clonotype has just a few counts. The rearrangement joins TRBV5-1 to TRBJ2-4; 7 nucleotides align to TRBD1. V lost 1 base to trimming and J lost 7 bases; unmatched junction nucleotides: 8. The CDR3 is made up of 15 amino acids. Germline CDR1 reads SGHRS; CDR2 reads YFSETQ. CDR3 sequence: CASSLRDSQRNIQYF. The DNA of the CDR3 is TGCGCCAGCAGCTTGAGGGACAGCCAAAGGAACATTCAGTACTTC.

The table lists this clonotype with many counts. The rearrangement uses TRBV6-2 or TRBV6-3 and TRBJ2-7; possible D gene TRBD1, 6 bases. CDR3 length: 14 amino acids. CDR1 and CDR2 (germline): MNHEY, SVGEGT. V gave up 7 bases and J gave up 7 bases, with 20 bases separating them. The CDR3, as DNA: TGTGCCAGCAAACAGGGACCGCGCTGGAGAGAGCAGTACTTC. Translating gives CASKQGPRWREQYF.

This chain connects TRBV7-2 to TRBJ2-3; no clear D gene. Trimming took off 7 bases at V and 2 bases at J, with 10 bases between the two ends. This CDR3 has 13 amino acids. Per germline, CDR1 SGHTA and CDR2 FQGNSA. Written as DNA, the CDR3 is TGTGCCAGCACCTTCACCCACACAGATACGCAGTATTTT. Its protein is CASTFTHTDTQYF.

The chain employs TRBV7-2 and TRBJ1-1; tentative D call: TRBD1 (6 bases). Germline V lookup: CDR1 SGHTA, CDR2 FQGNSA. This CDR3 has 15 amino acids. The V gene lost 3 bases and the J gene lost 0 bases, with 11 bases spanning the gap. The CDR3 sequence: CASSFIRGMNTEAFF. The DNA for the CDR3 is TGTGCCAGCAGCTTTATCAGGGGCATGAACACTGAAGCTTTCTTT.

This rearrangement joins TRBV9 to TRBJ2-1; weak D call: TRBD2 (6 bases). Germline V gene data show CDR1 as SGDLS and CDR2 as YYNGEE. Trimming pared 3 bases from V and 5 bases from J, leaving 12 bases between. CDR3 length: 14 residues. The CDR3, as DNA: TGTGCCAGCAGCGCCCGGGGGAGGAACAATGAGCAGTTCTTC. Translation gives CASSARGRNNEQFF. The full variable domain, in which reference TRBV9 and TRBJ2-1 provide the parts outside the CDR3, is DSGVTQTPKHLITATGQRVTLRCSPRSGDLSVYWYQQSLDQGLQFLIQYYNGEERAKGNILERFSAQQFPDLHSELNLSSLELGDSALYFCASSARGRNNEQFFGPGTRLTVL.

The V call is TRBV6-1, the J call TRBJ2-7; D perhaps matches TRBD1 (6 bases). The CDR3 is 14 residues long. V was shortened by 6 bases and J by 5 bases, with 17 bases between the two germline ends. CDR1 and CDR2 (germline): MNHNS, SASEGT. CDR3 coding DNA: TGTGCCAGCAGGGGGGCTTACGCCACGAACGAGCAGTACTTC. This sequence encodes CASRGAYATNEQYF.

This clonotype was observed a handful of times. The chain uses TRBV30 and TRBJ2-1, with D possibly matching TRBD1 (5 bases). The germline V gene has CDR1 GTSNPN and CDR2 SVGIG (reference sequence). The V gene lost 3 bases and the J gene lost 9 bases, with 15 bases spanning the gap. The CDR3 totals 13 residues. The CDR3 DNA reads as TGTGCCTGGAGCAAGTTGGAAAGGGGTGAGCAGTTCTTC. This sequence encodes CAWSKLERGEQFF.

This clonotype was seen a few times. The chain recombines TRBV5-5 with TRBJ2-2; TRBD2 aligns across 7 bases. The CDR3 consists of 13 residues. The V gene's germline CDR1 is SGHKS and CDR2 YYEKEE (reference sequence). With 5 bases clipped from V and 7 bases from J, the junction kept 5 bases outside the gene matches. This CDR3 is CASSTGTNGELFF. The CDR3 bases are TGTGCCAGCAGTACCGGGACTAACGGGGAGCTGTTTTTT. Looking up the rest from reference TRBV5-5 and TRBJ2-2 gives the full variable domain: DAGVTQSPTHLIKTRGQQVTLRCSPISGHKSVSWYQQVLGQGPQFIFQYYEKEERGRGNFPDRFSARQFPNYSSELNVNALLLGDSALYLCASSTGTNGELFFGEGSRLTVL.

The rearrangement joins TRBV27 to TRBJ2-7; D uncertain. CDR1 and CDR2 (germline): MNHEY, SMNVEV (reference sequence). The CDR3 is 13 residues long. V was shortened by 4 bases and J by 0 bases, with 7 bases between the two germline ends. The CDR3 reads CASSSPYSYEQYF. The CDR3 coding sequence is TGTGCCAGCAGTTCACCATACTCCTACGAGCAGTACTTC.

The chain has TRBV29-1 and TRBJ2-1, with a tentative D call TRBD2 (5 bases). CDR3 length: 14 residues. Trimming stripped 6 bases from V and 0 bases from J, with 12 bases between. Germline V gene data show CDR1 as SQVTM and CDR2 as ANQGSEA. The CDR3 reads CSVPGIHSYNEQFF. CDR3 sequence (DNA): TGCAGCGTCCCCGGGATCCACTCCTACAATGAGCAGTTCTTC.

The rearrangement uses TRBV7-2 and TRBJ2-2; maybe TRBD1 (5 bases). CDR1 is SGHTA and CDR2 is FQGNSA in the germline V gene. The CDR3 consists of 16 residues. The V and J ends lost 5 bases and 0 bases respectively, with 13 bases between them. Written as DNA, the CDR3 is TGTGCCAGCAGCCCCAGTAGGACATCGAACACCGGGGAGCTGTTTTTT. Its protein is CASSPSRTSNTGELFF.

The V and J genes are TRBV29-1 and TRBJ2-3; 7 bases align to TRBD1. Germline CDR1 SQVTM, CDR2 ANQGSEA. The V segment lost 7 bases and the J segment 3 bases; nucleotides outside the gene matches: 10. There are 14 residues in the CDR3. CDR3 residues: CSADRDLGTDTQYF. Written as DNA, the CDR3 is TGCAGCGCTGACAGGGACCTAGGGACAGATACGCAGTATTTT.

V usage is TRBV20-1 and J usage is TRBJ2-1; D is perhaps TRBD1 (5 bases). Deletions cut 4 bases from V and 8 bases from J, with 15 bases between. Germline assignment: CDR1 DFQATT and CDR2 SNEGSKA (reference sequence). The CDR3 has 13 amino acids. CDR3 sequence: CSATRTSKDEQFF. DNA of the CDR3: TGCAGTGCTACCCGGACAAGCAAAGATGAGCAGTTCTTC.

The V and J genes are TRBV7-2 and TRBJ1-5; D gene ambiguous. The CDR3 runs 13 residues. CDR1 and CDR2 (germline): SGHTA, FQGNSA. Trimming removed 1 base from V and 3 bases from J, with 4 bases in between. CDR3 loop: CASSLVINQPQHF. The CDR3 DNA reads TGTGCCAGCAGCTTAGTAATCAATCAGCCCCAGCATTTT. Looking up the rest from reference TRBV7-2 and TRBJ1-5 gives the full variable domain: GAGVSQSPSNKVTEKGKDVELRCDPISGHTALYWYRQSLGQGLEFLIYFQGNSAPDKSGLPSDRFSAERTGGSVSTLTIQRTQQEDSAVYLCASSLVINQPQHFGDGTRLSIL.

The rearrangement uses TRBV20-1 and TRBJ1-2; D remains unclear. Trimming shortened V by 8 bases and J by 10 bases, and 17 bases separated the two germline ends. The length of the CDR3 is 11 residues. Per germline, CDR1 DFQATT and CDR2 SNEGSKA (reference sequence). Written as DNA, the CDR3 is TGCAGTCTAAACCCAACGAGGGACTACACCTTC. Protein sequence: CSLNPTRDYTF.

The chain employs TRBV5-1 and TRBJ2-2; D is uncertain. Trimming cost V 4 bases and J 7 bases, with 8 bases left between them. CDR1 and CDR2 (germline): SGHRS, YFSETQ. This CDR3 comprises 12 residues. Here the CDR3 reads CASSPYGGELFF. CDR3 nucleotide sequence: TGCGCCAGCAGCCCTTATGGCGGGGAGCTGTTTTTT.

This chain joins TRBV20-1 and TRBJ2-7; TRBD2 agrees at 10 bases. V dropped 6 bases and J dropped 3; count of bases not matched to a gene: 26. This CDR3 is 20 amino acids long. The germline CDR1 and CDR2 sequences are DFQATT and SNEGSKA (reference sequence). The CDR3 here is CSAGQGLGLAGEEKYYEQYF. The CDR3 DNA sequence: TGCAGTGCCGGACAGGGTTTGGGGCTAGCGGGAGAGGAAAAATACTACGAGCAGTACTTC.

The V call is TRBV2, the J call TRBJ2-1, with D tentatively TRBD2 (7 bases). CDR3 length: 16 residues. The V end was cut by 6 bases, the J end by 0 bases, with 15 bases between. The germline V gene encodes CDR1 SNHLY and CDR2 FYNNEI. CDR3 sequence (DNA): TGTGCCAGCAGGAGGGGGGCGGGAGTCTCCTACAATGAGCAGTTCTTC. Amino acid sequence: CASRRGAGVSYNEQFF. Full variable domain (missing parts from reference TRBV2 and TRBJ2-1): EPEVTQTPSHQVTQMGQEVILRCVPISNHLYFYWYRQILGQKVEFLVSFYNNEISEKSEIFDDQFSVERPDGSNFTLKIRSTKLEDSAMYFCASRRGAGVSYNEQFFGPGTRLTVL.

The chain joins TRBV2 to TRBJ2-2; 8 bases line up with TRBD2. The CDR3 extends over 14 amino acids. V was pared by 7 bases and J by 5 bases, with 6 bases of the junction left unmatched. CDR1 SNHLY and CDR2 FYNNEI come from the germline V gene. CDR3: CASTRTSRTGELFF. The CDR3 nucleotides are TGTGCCAGCACACGGACTAGCCGGACCGGGGAGCTGTTTTTT.

This clonotype was seen a handful of times. The V and J genes are TRBV5-1 and TRBJ2-5; 9 bases map to TRBD2. V lost 4 bases and J lost 4; bases outside the gene matches: 8. The CDR3 contains 15 residues. Germline CDR1 reads SGHRS; CDR2 reads YFSETQ. The CDR3 DNA reads TGCGCCAGCAGCGTGGGACTAGCCCCTATAGAGACCCAGTACTTC. Its translation is CASSVGLAPIETQYF.